This entry lists 21 T cell receptor beta chains sequenced from one sample in a study of regulatory T cells in long-lasting Graves disease. Assembly of TCR beta libraries relied on iRepertoire HTBI primers together with Arm-PCR of CDR3 regions. TCRdb re-called the multiplex PCR reads with MiXCR, one entry per CDR3 protein. The sample yields hundreds of thousands of distinct CDR3 sequences, approximately 16% seen once. Time point meaning: newly diagnosed GD, antithyroid drugs for less than 3 months. Extracted RNA from PBMCs served as the source of the TCR library. These same data were also listed under a study on T cells in Graves' hyperthyroidism and ophthalmopathy.

The sequenced sample was peripheral blood mononuclear cells (PBMCs), obtained at new diagnosis, from a patient treated with antithyroid drugs. These receptors all stem from a woman aged 40 to 65 with Graves disease.

This clonotype has more than one count but fewer than ten. The gene calls are TRBV29-1 and TRBJ2-7, with 7 bases that match TRBD1. This CDR3 comprises 16 residues. J lost 3 bases, V lost 0 bases, and 11 bases had no gene match. Germline loops: CDR1 SQVTM, CDR2 ANQGSEA. The CDR3 loop is CSVEDPAGGAYYEQYF. The DNA for the CDR3 is TGCAGCGTTGAAGATCCGGCAGGGGGAGCCTACTACGAGCAGTACTTC.

The V gene is TRBV5-6, the J gene TRBJ2-2; 10 bases line up with TRBD1. Trimming took 3 bases from V and 0 from J; bases not matched to a gene: 2. The CDR3 runs 16 residues. Germline V gene sequence: CDR1 SGHDT, CDR2 YYEEEE. CDR3 region: CASSWGTGANTGELFF. DNA for the CDR3: TGTGCCAGCAGCTGGGGGACAGGGGCGAACACCGGGGAGCTGTTTTTT.

This clonotype has ten or more counts. The chain has TRBV7-3 and TRBJ2-7; no clear D. This CDR3 region has 15 residues. From germline, CDR1 is SGHTA and CDR2 FQGTGA. With 0 bases removed from V and 3 bases from J, the gap between germline ends came to 12 bases. The CDR3 sequence: CASSLTAVGDYEQYF. CDR3 nucleotides: TGTGCCAGCAGCTTAACGGCAGTTGGGGACTACGAGCAGTACTTC. Full variable domain (remainder filled in from reference TRBV7-3 and TRBJ2-7): GAGVSQTPSNKVTEKGKYVELRCDPISGHTALYWYRQSLGQGPEFLIYFQGTGAADDSGLPNDRFFAVRPEGSVSTLKIQRTERGDSAVYLCASSLTAVGDYEQYFGPGTRLTVT.

The chain carries TRBV29-1 and TRBJ2-1; unclear D gene. Germline V lookup: CDR1 SQVTM, CDR2 ANQGSEA. V shed 4 bases and J shed 7 bases, with 8 bases lying between them. CDR3 length: 11 amino acids. CDR3 residues: CSVAFGNEQFF. CDR3 nucleotide sequence: TGCAGCGTTGCTTTTGGGAATGAGCAGTTCTTC.

This clonotype was observed at least ten times. The rearrangement uses TRBV28 and TRBJ2-7; D perhaps matches TRBD1 (5 bases). CDR1 is MDHEN and CDR2 is SYDVKM in the germline V gene. The CDR3 is 13 residues long. V lost 3 bases to trimming and J lost 4 bases, with 10 bases between them. DNA of the CDR3: TGTGCCAGCAGTTTTGGGGCCTCATACGAGCAGTACTTC. Translating gives CASSFGASYEQYF.

Ten or more counts support this clonotype. The chain links TRBV3-1 to TRBJ1-6; TRBD1 aligns across 10 bases. The ends lost 4 bases at V and 7 bases at J; junction bases unmatched: 1. Germline loops: CDR1 LGHDT, CDR2 YNNKEL (reference sequence). The CDR3 totals 14 residues. CDR3 nucleotide sequence: TGTGCCAGCAGCCCGGACAGGGGGAATTCACCCCTCCACTTT. Translated: CASSPDRGNSPLHF. The full variable domain, with the rest looked up from reference TRBV3-1 and TRBJ1-6, is DTAVSQTPKYLVTQMGNDKSIKCEQNLGHDTMYWYKQDSKKFLKIMFSYNNKELIINETVPNRFSPKSPDKAHLNLHINSLELGDSAVYFCASSPDRGNSPLHFGNGTRLTVT.

At least ten counts were recorded for this clonotype. V gene TRBV6-1 combines with J gene TRBJ2-3; D might be TRBD1 (7 bases). This CDR3 spans 11 amino acids. V was clipped by 5 bases and J by 9 bases, with 9 bases between them. Germline V gives CDR1 MNHNS, CDR2 SASEGT. CDR3 coding DNA: TGTGCCAGCAGTCAGGGGGGCACGCAGTATTTT. Amino acids: CASSQGGTQYF.

This chain uses TRBV24-1 with TRBJ2-7; the D gene is possibly TRBD1 (8 bases). CDR1 is KGHDR, CDR2 SFDVKD, per germline. The CDR3 totals 14 residues. V lost 4 bases, J lost 2 bases, and 11 bases lay in between. CDR3 DNA sequence: TGTGCCACCAGTGACACAGGGGGGGCCTACGAGCAGTACTTC. Translation gives CATSDTGGAYEQYF.

This clonotype was picked up a small number of times. The chain uses TRBV13 and TRBJ1-6; 10 bases align to TRBD1. This CDR3 is 16 amino acids long. The trim removed 3 bases at V and 6 bases at J, leaving 5 bases unmatched. Germline V gene data show CDR1 as PRHDT and CDR2 as FYEKMQ (reference sequence). CDR3 amino acids: CASSLLGTGVNSPLHF. The CDR3 DNA is TGTGCCAGCAGCTTGTTGGGGACAGGGGTTAATTCACCCCTCCACTTT.

V gene TRBV6-1 combines with J gene TRBJ1-1; D gene ambiguous. Germline loops: CDR1 MNHNS, CDR2 SASEGT. The germline V and J ends were trimmed by 8 bases and 0 bases, with 13 bases remaining between them. The CDR3 spans 14 residues. CDR3 loop: CASGRQNLNTEAFF. In DNA, the CDR3 is TGTGCCAGCGGCAGGCAGAATTTGAACACTGAAGCTTTCTTT.

This clonotype was seen many times. This sequence joins TRBV6-5 and TRBJ2-1; D unresolved. This CDR3 region has 13 residues. The V end was cut by 2 bases, the J end by 5 bases, with 7 bases between. The V gene's germline CDR1 is MNHEY and CDR2 SVGAGI. CDR3 residues: CASSYPANNEQFF. The CDR3 nucleotides are TGTGCCAGCAGTTACCCAGCGAACAATGAGCAGTTCTTC.

This chain connects TRBV5-8 to TRBJ1-1; TRBD1 might be the D (6 bases). The CDR3 runs to 15 residues. Germline V gene data show CDR1 as SGHTS and CDR2 as YDEGEE. Trimming pared 1 base from V and 0 bases from J, leaving 10 bases between. The CDR3 DNA reads TGTGCCAGCAGCTTGTTGGGGGCGATGAACACTGAAGCTTTCTTT. As protein: CASSLLGAMNTEAFF.

This clonotype was found a few times. The junction and the germline gene differ at one end; a read error may be behind it. The chain couples TRBV7-3 to TRBJ2-3; TRBD1 or TRBD2 may be the D gene (6 bases each). The CDR3 has 15 residues. CDR1 and CDR2 (germline): SGHTA, FQGTGA. CDR3 nucleotides: TGTGCCAGCAGACAAGGAGGGGGGCCTACAGATGCGCAGTATTTT. Its translation: CASRQGGGPTDAQYF.

This clonotype came up a few times. The chain combines TRBV29-1 with TRBJ2-3; TRBD2 matches at 8 bases. From germline, CDR1 is SQVTM and CDR2 ANQGSEA. The CDR3 length is 15 residues. The V and J ends lost 6 bases and 5 bases, in that order; junction bases with no gene match: 13. CDR3 sequence (DNA): TGCAGCGTCGCTCTACCAGCGGGGGTTTTAGATACGCAGTATTTT. This codes for CSVALPAGVLDTQYF.

In its sample, this clonotype was seen a few times. Just one base apart from a much larger clone, this may be a read error. The chain couples TRBV2 to TRBJ2-3, with a possible D match to TRBD2 (5 bases). The CDR3 spans 14 residues. The V gene's germline CDR1 is SNHLY and CDR2 FYNNEI. V was cut by 8 bases and J by 1 base, with 13 bases left in between. The CDR3 DNA sequence: TGTGCCAGCTGGGGAGACGGAGGCACAGATACGCAGTATTTT. It encodes CASWGDGGTDTQYF.

This clonotype was counted ten times or more. The chain uses TRBV28 and TRBJ2-7; TRBD2 agrees at 12 bases. This CDR3 region has 16 residues. V was clipped by 6 bases and J by 2 bases; unmatched bases: 8. Germline lookup yields CDR1 MDHEN and CDR2 SYDVKM. The DNA of the CDR3 is TGTGCCAGCAGCTCTAGCGGGGGGGCCCCGGCCTACGAGCAGTACTTC. It is translated as CASSSSGGAPAYEQYF. The whole variable domain, remainder taken from reference TRBV28 and TRBJ2-7, is DVKVTQSSRYLVKRTGEKVFLECVQDMDHENMFWYRQDPGLGLRLIYFSYDVKMKEKGDIPEGYSVSREKKERFSLILESASTNQTSMYLCASSSSGGAPAYEQYFGPGTRLTVT.

This clonotype has a count of ten or more. The chain couples TRBV5-1 to TRBJ2-7, with TRBD2 matching over 7 bases. V dropped 7 bases and J dropped 1; count of bases not matched to a gene: 8. The CDR3 runs 14 residues. Germline V gives CDR1 SGHRS, CDR2 YFSETQ. CDR3 DNA: TGCGCCAGCCGCCTTCTGGGAGGGTCCTACGAGCAGTACTTC. The encoded protein is CASRLLGGSYEQYF.

This clonotype was observed a few times. The chain recombines TRBV6-1 with TRBJ1-2; a weak D match, TRBD1 (5 bases). CDR3 size: 13 residues. Germline V lookup: CDR1 MNHNS, CDR2 SASEGT. V shed 8 bases and J shed 0 bases, with 10 bases lying between them. The CDR3 here is CASGDGANYGYTF. Here the CDR3 DNA reads TGTGCCAGCGGGGACGGAGCTAACTATGGCTACACCTTC.

This clonotype was found a few times. J is TRBJ1-1 and V is TRBV6-1, with 9 bases matching TRBD1. The J segment lost 7 bases and the V segment lost 6 bases, leaving 9 bases of the junction unmatched. The CDR3 is 14 amino acids. Per germline, CDR1 MNHNS and CDR2 SASEGT. This CDR3 is CASSPGQGPVEAFF. DNA for the CDR3: TGTGCCAGCAGCCCCGGACAGGGGCCGGTTGAAGCTTTCTTT.

This clonotype appeared a few times. Here the CDR3 reads CAWSVPLVLTEAFF. The DNA for the CDR3 is TGTGCCTGGAGTGTTCCGTTAGTTTTGACTGAAGCTTTCTTT. The chain links TRBV30 to TRBJ1-1; D uncertain. The germline V gene encodes CDR1 GTSNPN and CDR2 SVGIG (reference sequence). This CDR3 has 14 amino acids. V lost 0 bases and J lost 5, with 13 bases in between.

This clonotype came up many times. The chain is built from TRBV28 and TRBJ2-5; no reliable D call. The CDR3 contains 13 residues. Trimming removed 2 bases from V and 4 bases from J, with 8 bases in between. CDR1 is MDHEN and CDR2 is SYDVKM in the germline V gene. Here the CDR3 reads CASSLRRGETQYF. For the CDR3, the DNA is TGTGCCAGCAGTTTACGACGTGGAGAGACCCAGTACTTC.